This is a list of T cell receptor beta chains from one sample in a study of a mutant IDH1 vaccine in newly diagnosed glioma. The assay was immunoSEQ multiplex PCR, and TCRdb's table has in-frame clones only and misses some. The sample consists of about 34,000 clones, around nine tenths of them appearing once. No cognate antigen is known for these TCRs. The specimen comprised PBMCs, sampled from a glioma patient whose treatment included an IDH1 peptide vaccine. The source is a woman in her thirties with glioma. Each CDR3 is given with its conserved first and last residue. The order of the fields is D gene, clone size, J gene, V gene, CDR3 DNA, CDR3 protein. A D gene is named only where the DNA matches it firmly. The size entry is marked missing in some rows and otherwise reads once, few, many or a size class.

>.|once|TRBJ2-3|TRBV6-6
TGTGCCAGCAGTTTCAGACAGGTTAGCACAGATACGCAGTATTTT
CASSFRQVSTDTQYF
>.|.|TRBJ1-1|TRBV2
TGTGCCAGCCGAAGTGATAGGACACTGAACACTGAAGCTTTCTTT
CASRSDRTLNTEAFF
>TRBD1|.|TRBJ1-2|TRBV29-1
TGCAGCGTTGCCCGGGACAGCGGACCCTATGGCTACACCTTC
CSVARDSGPYGYTF
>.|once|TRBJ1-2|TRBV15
TGTGCCACCAGCAGAGAGCAGGGGTCTAACTATGGCTACACCTTC
CATSREQGSNYGYTF
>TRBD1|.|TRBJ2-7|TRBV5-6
TGTGCCAGCAGCTTGGAGGGACAGGGGTCCTACGAGCAGTACTTC
CASSLEGQGSYEQYF
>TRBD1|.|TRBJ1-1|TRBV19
TGTGCCCCCCAAGCAGGGGGCGCAGAGAGGGCTTTCTTT
CAPQAGGAERAFF
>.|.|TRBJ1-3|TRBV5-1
TGCGCCAGCAGCTTGGCCGGCGGAGGGAGTCGCGCTCCATTCTCTGGAAACACCATATATTTT
CASSLAGGGSRAPFSGNTIYF
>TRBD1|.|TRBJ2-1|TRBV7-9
TGTGCCAGCAGCTGGGGACAGGGTACCTACAATGAGCAGTTCTTC
CASSWGQGTYNEQFF
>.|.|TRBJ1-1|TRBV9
TGTGCCAGCAGCGTATCGGGGGCCACTGAAGCTTTCTTT
CASSVSGATEAFF
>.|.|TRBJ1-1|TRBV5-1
TGCGCCAGCAGCCTGCCCCCGAACACTGAAGCTTTCTTT
CASSLPPNTEAFF
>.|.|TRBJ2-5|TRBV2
TGTGCCAGCAGTGACCGGGACACACTCCAAGAGACCCAGTACTTC
CASSDRDTLQETQYF
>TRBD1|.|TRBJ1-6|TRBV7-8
TGTGCCAGCAGCCGTCGGGGACAGGGGGCTAGCTCACCCCTCCACTTT
CASSRRGQGASSPLHF
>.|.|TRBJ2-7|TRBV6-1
TGTGCCAGCAGTGAAGTAGGGCACGAGCAGTACTTC
CASSEVGHEQYF
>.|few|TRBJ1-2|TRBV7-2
TGTGCCAGCAGCTTACTCATCAACTATGGCTACACCTTC
CASSLLINYGYTF
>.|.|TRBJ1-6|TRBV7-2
TGTGCCAGCAGCTTTGGCTCCTCCTATAATTCACCCCTCCACTTT
CASSFGSSYNSPLHF
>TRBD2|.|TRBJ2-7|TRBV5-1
TGCGCCAGCAGCTGGATGGGTCTAGCGGGGTTTTCAAACGAGCAGTACTTC
CASSWMGLAGFSNEQYF
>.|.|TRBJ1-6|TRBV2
TGTGCCAGCAGTGAAGGCGGCAGGTACAATTCACCCCTCCACTTT
CASSEGGRYNSPLHF
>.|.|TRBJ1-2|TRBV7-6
TGTGCCAGCAGCTTAGGGGGGCCGGCCAATGGCTACACCTTC
CASSLGGPANGYTF
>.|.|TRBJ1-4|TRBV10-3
TGTGCCATCAGCCCAGGGGTTGGGGAAAAACTGTTTTTT
CAISPGVGEKLFF
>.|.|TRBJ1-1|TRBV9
TGTGCCACCACGGGGGAGGGCTGCACTGAAGCTTTCTTT
CATTGEGCTEAFF
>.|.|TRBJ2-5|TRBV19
TGTGCCAGTAGTATGTGGGAGACCCAGTACTTC
CASSMWETQYF
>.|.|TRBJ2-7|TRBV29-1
TGCAGCGTTGGGGCGCGGGCGGTCTCCTACGAGCAGTACTTC
CSVGARAVSYEQYF
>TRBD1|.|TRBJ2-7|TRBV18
TGTGCCAGCTCACGGGGGACCGGGACAGAGCCCTACGAGCAGTACTTC
CASSRGTGTEPYEQYF
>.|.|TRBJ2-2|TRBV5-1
TGCGCCAGCCTCCGGAACACCGGGGAGCTGTTTTTT
CASLRNTGELFF
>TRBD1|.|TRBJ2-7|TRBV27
TGTGCCAGCAGTTTAGCTGGACAGGGGATGGAGCAGTACTTC
CASSLAGQGMEQYF
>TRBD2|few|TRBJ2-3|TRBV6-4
TGTGCCAGCAGTGACTCGACTAGCGGGGGGGATACGCAGTATTTT
CASSDSTSGGDTQYF
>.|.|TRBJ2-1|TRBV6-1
TGTGCCAGCTCCCGGGGCAGACCTAACTACAATGAGCAGTTCTTC
CASSRGRPNYNEQFF
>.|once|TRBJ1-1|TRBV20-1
TGCAGTGCCCCGACCACTGAAGCTTTCTTT
CSAPTTEAFF
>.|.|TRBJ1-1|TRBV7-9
TGTGCCAGCAGCTTAATAGAGAACACTGAAGCTTTCTTT
CASSLIENTEAFF
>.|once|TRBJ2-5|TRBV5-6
TGTGCCAGCAGCTTGGAATTAAGTAGGTGGGAGACCCAGTACTTC
CASSLELSRWETQYF
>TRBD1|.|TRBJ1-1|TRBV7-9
TGTGCCAGCAGCTTCGGACAGGGGGAAGCTTTCTTT
CASSFGQGEAFF
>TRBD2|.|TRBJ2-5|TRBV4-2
TGTGCCAGCAGCCAAGAGGGCGGGGGGGCTAGGGAGACCCAGTACTTC
CASSQEGGGARETQYF
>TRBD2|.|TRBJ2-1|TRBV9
TGTGCCAGCAGCGTAGGGGCGGGAGATTACAATGAGCAGTTCTTC
CASSVGAGDYNEQFF
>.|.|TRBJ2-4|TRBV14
TGTGCCAGCAGCACTCTCGAAAAGGGGGGCCTGGGAGACATTCAGTACTTC
CASSTLEKGGLGDIQYF
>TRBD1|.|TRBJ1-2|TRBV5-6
TGTGCCAGCAACTTTGCCGGGACAGCCTATGGCTACACCTTC
CASNFAGTAYGYTF
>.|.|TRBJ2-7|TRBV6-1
TGTGCCAGCAGGGTCGGTGATGGGAGCTCCTACGAGCAGTACTTC
CASRVGDGSSYEQYF
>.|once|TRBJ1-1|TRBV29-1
TGCAGCGTTGAAAGTCTTGAAGCTTTCTTT
CSVESLEAFF
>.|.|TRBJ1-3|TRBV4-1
TGCGCCAGCAGCCAAGAAAGAGGCTCCTCTGGAAACACCATATATTTT
CASSQERGSSGNTIYF
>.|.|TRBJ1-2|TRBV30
TGTGCCTGGAGTCGGTTGGGTGGGACTTATGGCTACACCTTC
CAWSRLGGTYGYTF
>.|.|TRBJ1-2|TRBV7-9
TGTGCCAGCAGAGGTGCGCTGAACTATGGCTACACCTTC
CASRGALNYGYTF
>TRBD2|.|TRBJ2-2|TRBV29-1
TGCAGCGCTCGGGGGGTGCCCGGGGAGCTGTTTTTT
CSARGVPGELFF
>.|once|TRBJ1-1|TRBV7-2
TGTGCCAGCAGCCCCCCCGCACCCCTGAACACTGAAGCTTTCTTT
CASSPPAPLNTEAFF
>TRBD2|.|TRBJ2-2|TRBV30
TGTGCCTGGAGTGCCCTAGCGGGGGGCACCGGGGAGCTGTTTTTT
CAWSALAGGTGELFF
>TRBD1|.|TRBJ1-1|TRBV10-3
TGTGCCATCAGTGAGTCGAAGGGACAGGTGAACACTGAAGCTTTCTTT
CAISESKGQVNTEAFF
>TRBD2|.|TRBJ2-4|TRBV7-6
TGTGCCAGCAGCTTAGGAGTAGGGAGGGACAAAAACATTCAGTACTTC
CASSLGVGRDKNIQYF
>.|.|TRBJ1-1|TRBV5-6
TGTGCCAGCAGCAACCTCGATAAGACAGGCGGGATCATGAACACTGAAGCTTTCTTT
CASSNLDKTGGIMNTEAFF
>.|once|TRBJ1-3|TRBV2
TGTGCCAGCAGTGAAGCGGGCGGGAGCGGAAACACCATATATTTT
CASSEAGGSGNTIYF
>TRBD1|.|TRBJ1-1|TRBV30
TGTGCCTGGAAACAAGGACAGGGAGGAGAAGCTTTCTTT
CAWKQGQGGEAFF
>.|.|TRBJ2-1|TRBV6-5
TGTGCCAGCAGTTACTCGGTCTCAGGCGATGAGCAGTTCTTC
CASSYSVSGDEQFF
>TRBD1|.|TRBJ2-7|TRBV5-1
TGCGCCAGCAGCGCGGGACAGGGTACCTACGAGCAGTACTTC
CASSAGQGTYEQYF
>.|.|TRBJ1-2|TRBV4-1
TGCGCCAGCAGCCAAGAAATAACGGGGCCCGGCTACACCTTC
CASSQEITGPGYTF
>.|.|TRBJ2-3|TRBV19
TGTGCCAGTAGTATAGATGGGACTCTAGCAATCACAGATACGCAGTATTTT
CASSIDGTLAITDTQYF
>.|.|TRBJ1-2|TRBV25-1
TGTGCCAGCAGTGGACCACAGGGTGCGGGTAACTATGGCTACACCTTC
CASSGPQGAGNYGYTF
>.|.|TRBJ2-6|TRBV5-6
TGTGCCAGCGGACCTATCCCAGCCTCTGGGGCCAACGTCCTGACTTTC
CASGPIPASGANVLTF
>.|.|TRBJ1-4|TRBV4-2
TGTGCCAGCAGCCAAGATTTCGGGAGGGAAAAACTGTTTTTT
CASSQDFGREKLFF
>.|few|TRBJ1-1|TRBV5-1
TGCGCCAGCAGCCTGGACAGATACACTGAAGCTTTCTTT
CASSLDRYTEAFF
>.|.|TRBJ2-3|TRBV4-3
TGCGCCAGCAGCCACGCCGGAGGGTCAGATACGCAGTATTTT
CASSHAGGSDTQYF
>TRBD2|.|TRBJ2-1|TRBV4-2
TGTGCCAGCAGCCAAGGTCAACTAGCGGATGTCCATGAGCAGTTCTTC
CASSQGQLADVHEQFF
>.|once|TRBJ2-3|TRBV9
TGTGCCAGCAGCGTAGGAAGGGGGGGCACAGATACGCAGTATTTT
CASSVGRGGTDTQYF